This TCR beta chain was identified during a study of blood T cell repertoires in COVID-19. The wider study: COVID-19 samples from acute and convalescent phases originated in the United States, Italy and Spain.

V lost 2 bases and J lost 0, with 10 bases in between. The germline V gene has CDR1 MNHNS and CDR2 SASEGT. The CDR3 is 15 amino acids. Profiling relied on immunoSEQ multiplex PCR, and the TCRdb table lists in-frame clones only, not all of them. Among 150,000 to 200,000 clones listed, 80% to 85% were seen once. The chain has TRBV6-1 and TRBJ1-2; D is ambiguous. This receptor was taken from a woman in her 70s with COVID-19, enrolled during active disease. The sample comprised peripheral blood. The CDR3 region has the DNA TGTGCCAGCAGTGAATTCAAGCGCACTAACTATGGCTACACCTTC. As protein: CASSEFKRTNYGYTF.